This T cell receptor (beta chain) appears in the sequencing data of a study of T cell responses to AZD1222 COVID-19 vaccine. This clone has a handful of counts. The protocol was immunoSEQ multiplex PCR, while the TCRdb copy is restricted to in-frame clones and leaves out a portion. The sample includes roughly 65,000 clones, about four fifths seen only once; the top ten take roughly 12%. Per the germline V gene, CDR1 is SNHLY and CDR2 is FYNNEI. Trimming took 10 bases from V and 8 from J, leaving 14 bases between them. The CDR3 sequence is 12 residues long. The starting material was peripheral blood, obtained on day 0 of AZD1222 vaccination. This TCR was sampled from an adult in good health. This chain uses TRBV2 with TRBJ2-2; D gene unclear. The CDR3: CATLVILGELFF. CDR3 nucleotides: TGTGCCACCCTGGTGATCCTGGGGGAGCTGTTTTTT.